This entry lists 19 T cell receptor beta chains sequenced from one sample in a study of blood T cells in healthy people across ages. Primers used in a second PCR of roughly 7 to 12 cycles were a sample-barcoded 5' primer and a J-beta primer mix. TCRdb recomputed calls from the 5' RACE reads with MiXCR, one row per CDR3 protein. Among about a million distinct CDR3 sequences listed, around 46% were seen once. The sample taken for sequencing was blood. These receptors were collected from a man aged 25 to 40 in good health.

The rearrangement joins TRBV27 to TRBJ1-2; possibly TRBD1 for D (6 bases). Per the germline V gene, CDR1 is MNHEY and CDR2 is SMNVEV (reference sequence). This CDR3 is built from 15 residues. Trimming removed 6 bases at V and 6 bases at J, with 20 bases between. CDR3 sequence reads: CASSLQGLGQNGYTF. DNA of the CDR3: TGTGCCAGCAGCTTACAGGGTTTGGGTCAAAATGGCTACACCTTC.

The CDR3 DNA reads TGTGCCAGCAGTGGGTCAGCGGGGGGCTCCGAAGAGACCCAGTACTTC. Amino acids: CASSGSAGGSEETQYF. The V and J genes are TRBV9 and TRBJ2-5, with TRBD2 matching 9 bases. Trimming removed 5 bases from V and 3 bases from J; junction bases left unmatched: 11. The CDR3 is 16 residues long. Per germline, CDR1 SGDLS and CDR2 YYNGEE.

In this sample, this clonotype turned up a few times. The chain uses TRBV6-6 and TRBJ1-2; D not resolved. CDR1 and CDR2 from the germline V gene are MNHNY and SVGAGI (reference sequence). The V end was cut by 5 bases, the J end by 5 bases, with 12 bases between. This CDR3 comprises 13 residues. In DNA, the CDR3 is TGTGCCAGCAGTGAGGACCACAGATATGGCTACACCTTC. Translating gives CASSEDHRYGYTF.

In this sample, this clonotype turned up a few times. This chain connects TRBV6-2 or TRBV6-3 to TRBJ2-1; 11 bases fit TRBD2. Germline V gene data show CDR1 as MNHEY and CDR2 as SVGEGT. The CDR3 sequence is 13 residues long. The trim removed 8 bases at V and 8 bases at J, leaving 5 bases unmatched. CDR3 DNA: TGTGCCAGCCTAGCGGGGGGTTTGGATGAGCAGTTCTTC. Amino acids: CASLAGGLDEQFF.

CDR3 sequence reads: CASSAPQGGSTYEQYF. Written as DNA, the CDR3 is TGTGCCAGCAGCGCCCCGCAGGGGGGCTCAACCTACGAGCAGTACTTC. The rearrangement uses TRBV9 and TRBJ2-7; tentatively, D is TRBD1 (7 bases). There are 16 residues in the CDR3. Deletions cut 3 bases from V and 2 bases from J, with 18 bases between. Germline CDR1 and CDR2: SGDLS and YYNGEE.

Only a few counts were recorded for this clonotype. Here the CDR3 DNA reads TGTGCCATCAGTGATGGAACTGAGCAGTTCTTC. The encoded protein is CAISDGTEQFF. The chain recombines TRBV10-3 with TRBJ2-1; D is unresolved. This CDR3 region has 11 residues. The germline CDR1 and CDR2 sequences are ENHRY and SYGVKD. V shed 3 bases and J shed 9 bases, with 6 bases lying between them.

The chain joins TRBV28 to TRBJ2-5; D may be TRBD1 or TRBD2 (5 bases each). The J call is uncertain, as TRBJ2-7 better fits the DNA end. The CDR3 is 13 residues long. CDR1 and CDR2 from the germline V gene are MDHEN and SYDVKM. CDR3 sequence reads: CASIKAEGIEQYF. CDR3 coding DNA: TGTGCCAGCATAAAGGCAGAGGGGATCGAGCAGTACTTC.

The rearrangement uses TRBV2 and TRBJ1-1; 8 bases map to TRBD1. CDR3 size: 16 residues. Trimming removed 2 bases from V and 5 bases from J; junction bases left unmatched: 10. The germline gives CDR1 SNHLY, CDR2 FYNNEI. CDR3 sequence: CASSEWEQGEGTEAFF. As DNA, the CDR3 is TGTGCCAGCAGTGAATGGGAACAGGGGGAGGGTACTGAAGCTTTCTTT.

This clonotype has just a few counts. CDR3 region: CASSVGLAGAQETQYF. The CDR3 coding sequence is TGTGCCAGCAGCGTCGGACTAGCGGGGGCCCAAGAGACCCAGTACTTC. The chain is built from TRBV9 and TRBJ2-5, with 13 bases lining up with TRBD2. Trimming took 2 bases from V and 1 from J; bases not matched to a gene: 2. The CDR3 contains 16 residues. The V gene's germline CDR1 is SGDLS and CDR2 YYNGEE.

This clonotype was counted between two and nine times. The CDR3: CASSFPQGLRETQYF. The DNA of the CDR3 is TGTGCCAGCAGTTTTCCCCAGGGGTTAAGAGAGACCCAGTACTTC. The chain is built from TRBV28 and TRBJ2-5; maybe TRBD1 (6 bases). The germline CDR1 and CDR2 sequences are MDHEN and SYDVKM. V lost 3 bases, J lost 4 bases, and 15 bases lay in between. The CDR3 is 15 amino acids.

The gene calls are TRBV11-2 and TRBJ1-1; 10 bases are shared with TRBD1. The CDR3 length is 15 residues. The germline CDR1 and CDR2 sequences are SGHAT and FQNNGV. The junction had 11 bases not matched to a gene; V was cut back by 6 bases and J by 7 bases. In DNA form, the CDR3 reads TGTGCCAGCAGACCCGATCGGGACAGGGGATTTGAAGCTTTCTTT. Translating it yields CASRPDRDRGFEAFF. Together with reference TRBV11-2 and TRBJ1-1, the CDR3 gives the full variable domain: EAGVAQSPRYKIIEKRQSVAFWCNPISGHATLYWYQQILGQGPKLLIQFQNNGVVDDSQLPKDRFSAERLKGVDSTLKIQPAKLEDSAVYLCASRPDRDRGFEAFFGQGTRLTVV.

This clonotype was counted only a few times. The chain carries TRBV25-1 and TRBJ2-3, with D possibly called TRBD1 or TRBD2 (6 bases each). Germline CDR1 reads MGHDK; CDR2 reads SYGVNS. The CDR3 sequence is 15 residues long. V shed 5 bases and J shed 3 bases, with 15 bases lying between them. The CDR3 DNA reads TGTGCCAGCAGTTATTCCGGGGGCTTAACAGATACGCAGTATTTT. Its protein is CASSYSGGLTDTQYF.

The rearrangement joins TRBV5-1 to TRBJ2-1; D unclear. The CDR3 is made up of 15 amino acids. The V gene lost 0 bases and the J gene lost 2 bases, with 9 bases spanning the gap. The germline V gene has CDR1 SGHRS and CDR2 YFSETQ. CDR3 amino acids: CASSLVPGTYNEQFF. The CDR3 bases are TGCGCCAGCAGCTTGGTTCCTGGAACCTACAATGAGCAGTTCTTC.

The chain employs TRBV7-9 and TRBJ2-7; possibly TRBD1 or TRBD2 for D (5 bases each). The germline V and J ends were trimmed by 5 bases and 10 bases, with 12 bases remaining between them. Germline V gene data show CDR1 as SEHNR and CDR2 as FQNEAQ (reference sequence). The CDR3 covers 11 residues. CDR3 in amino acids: CASSAKWDQYF. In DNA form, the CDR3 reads TGTGCCAGCAGCGCAAAGTGGGACCAGTACTTC.

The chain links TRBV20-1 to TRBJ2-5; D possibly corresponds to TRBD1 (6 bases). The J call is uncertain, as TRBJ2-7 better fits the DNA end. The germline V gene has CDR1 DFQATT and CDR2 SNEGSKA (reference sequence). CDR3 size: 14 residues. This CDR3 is CSADPGAASYEQYF. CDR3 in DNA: TGCAGTGCCGACCCAGGGGCCGCTTCCTACGAGCAGTACTTC.

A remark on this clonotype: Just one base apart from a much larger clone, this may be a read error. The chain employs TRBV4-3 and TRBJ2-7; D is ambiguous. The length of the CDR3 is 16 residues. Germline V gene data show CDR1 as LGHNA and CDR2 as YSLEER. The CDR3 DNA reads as TGCGCCAGCAGCCAAGGGATTACAAGCCAAACCTACGAGCGGTACTTC. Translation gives CASSQGITSQTYERYF.

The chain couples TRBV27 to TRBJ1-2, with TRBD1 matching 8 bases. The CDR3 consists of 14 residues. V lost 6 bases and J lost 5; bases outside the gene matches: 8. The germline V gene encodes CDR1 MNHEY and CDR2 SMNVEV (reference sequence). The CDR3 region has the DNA TGTGCCAGCAGCCAGGGGGCCCGAATTTATGGCTACACCTTC. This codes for CASSQGARIYGYTF.

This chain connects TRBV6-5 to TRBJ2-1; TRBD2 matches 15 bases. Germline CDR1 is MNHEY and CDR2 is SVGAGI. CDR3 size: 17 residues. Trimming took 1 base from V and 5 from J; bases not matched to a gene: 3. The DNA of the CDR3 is TGTGCCAGCAGTTACTTGGGACTAGCGGGGGGTCACAATGAGCAGTTCTTC. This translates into CASSYLGLAGGHNEQFF.

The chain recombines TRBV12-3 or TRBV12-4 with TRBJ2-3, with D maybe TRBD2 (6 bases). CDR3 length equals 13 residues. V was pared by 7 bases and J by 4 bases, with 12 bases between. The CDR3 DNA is TGTGCCAGCAAAAAAGGAGGGGCAGATACGCAGTATTTT. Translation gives CASKKGGADTQYF.